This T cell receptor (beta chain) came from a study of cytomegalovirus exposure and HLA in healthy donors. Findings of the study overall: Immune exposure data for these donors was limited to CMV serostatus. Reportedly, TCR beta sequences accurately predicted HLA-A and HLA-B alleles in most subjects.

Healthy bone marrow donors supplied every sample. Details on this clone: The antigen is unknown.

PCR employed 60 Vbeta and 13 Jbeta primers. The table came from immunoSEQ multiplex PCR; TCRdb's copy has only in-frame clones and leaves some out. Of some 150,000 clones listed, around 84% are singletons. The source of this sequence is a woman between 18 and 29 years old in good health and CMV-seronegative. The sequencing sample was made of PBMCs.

The CDR3 sequence: CAIRGQGLGSYEQYF. The DNA for the CDR3 is TGTGCCATCAGAGGACAGGGCCTTGGGTCCTACGAGCAGTACTTC. The chain joins TRBV10-3 to TRBJ2-7, with 8 positions matching TRBD1. This CDR3 spans 15 amino acids. V gave up 6 bases and J gave up 1 base; unmatched junction bases: 8. Germline V gives CDR1 ENHRY, CDR2 SYGVKD.